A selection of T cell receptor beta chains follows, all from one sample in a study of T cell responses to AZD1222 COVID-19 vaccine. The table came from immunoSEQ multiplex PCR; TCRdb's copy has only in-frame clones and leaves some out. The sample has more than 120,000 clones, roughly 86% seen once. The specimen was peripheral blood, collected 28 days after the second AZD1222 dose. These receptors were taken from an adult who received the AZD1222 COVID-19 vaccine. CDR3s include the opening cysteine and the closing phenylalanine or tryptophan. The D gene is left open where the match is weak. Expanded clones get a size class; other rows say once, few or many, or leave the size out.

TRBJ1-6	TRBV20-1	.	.	TGCAGTGCTAGTCCGGACCCAAACCGACCCCTCCACTTT	CSASPDPNRPLHF
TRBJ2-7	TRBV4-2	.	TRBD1	TGTGCCAGCAGCCAAGACCCGGCCCCGGGACAGGGAGTCCACGAGCAGTACTTC	CASSQDPAPGQGVHEQYF
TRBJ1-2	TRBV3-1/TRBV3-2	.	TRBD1	TGTGCCAGCAGCCAAGAAAGGGAGACAGGGCCTTCCTATGGCTACACCTTC	CASSQERETGPSYGYTF
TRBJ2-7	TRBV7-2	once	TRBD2	TGTGCCACTACCTCGGGGGGTTTTGACGAGCAGTACTTC	CATTSGGFDEQYF
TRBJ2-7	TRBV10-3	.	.	TGTGCCATCCAGGGGCCTACCTACGAGCAGTACTTC	CAIQGPTYEQYF
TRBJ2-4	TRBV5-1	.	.	TGCGCCAGCAGCAAATGGAGTGAAGGGGTGAACATTCAGTACTTC	CASSKWSEGVNIQYF
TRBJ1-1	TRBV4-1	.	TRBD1	TGCGCCAGCAGACCCACACAGGGGTTTGACGAAGCTTTCTTT	CASRPTQGFDEAFF
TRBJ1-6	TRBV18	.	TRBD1	TGTGCCAGCTCTCGACAGGGGAAAAATTCACCCCTCCACTTT	CASSRQGKNSPLHF
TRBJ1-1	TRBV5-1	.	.	TGCGCCAGCAGCCCAACTGACGGGTTGAACACTGAAGCTTTCTTT	CASSPTDGLNTEAFF
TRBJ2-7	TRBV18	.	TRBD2	TGTGCCAGCTCACCACCTAGCGGGGGTTCCTACGAGCAGTACTTC	CASSPPSGGSYEQYF
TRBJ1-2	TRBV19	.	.	TGTGCCAGTGCAACCGGGACAATCTATGGCTACACCTTC	CASATGTIYGYTF
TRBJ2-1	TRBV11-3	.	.	TGTGCCAGCAGCTTAGGATCTAGCTTCAATGAGCAGTTCTTC	CASSLGSSFNEQFF
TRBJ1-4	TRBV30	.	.	TGTGCCTGGAGTACAGGGACAACTAATGAAAAACTGTTTTTT	CAWSTGTTNEKLFF
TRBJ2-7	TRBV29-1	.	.	TGCAGCGTTGAACTGCCCCGGGACGGCACCTACGAGCAGTACTTC	CSVELPRDGTYEQYF
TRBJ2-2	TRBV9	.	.	TGTGCCAGCAGCGCCGGACAGGGGACTAGCTTGAACACCGGGGAGCTGTTTTTT	CASSAGQGTSLNTGELFF
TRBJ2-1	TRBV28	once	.	TGTGCCAGCAGTTCCTTGCTGAGCTCCTACAATGAGCAGTTCTTC	CASSSLLSSYNEQFF
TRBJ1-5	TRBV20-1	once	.	TGCAGTGCTAGTCAGCCCGAGGAGCCCCAGCATTTT	CSASQPEEPQHF
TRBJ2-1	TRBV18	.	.	TGTGCCAGCTCAACTTCCGTCTCCTACAATGAGCAGTTCTTC	CASSTSVSYNEQFF
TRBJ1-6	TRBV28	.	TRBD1	TGTGCCAGCAGCTCCCGGGACAGGCCTGCCCCCCTCCACTTT	CASSSRDRPAPLHF
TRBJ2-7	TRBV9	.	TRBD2	TGTGCCAGCAGCCAACTACTAGCGGGACCCCAGGAACTGTACTTC	CASSQLLAGPQELYF
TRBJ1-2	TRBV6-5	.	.	TGTGCCAGCAGTCTAACAGGTGTGGGCAACTATGGCTACACCTTC	CASSLTGVGNYGYTF
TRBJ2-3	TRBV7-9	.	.	TGTGCCAGCAGCTCAATGGAGGGTCCCCAGTATTTT	CASSSMEGPQYF
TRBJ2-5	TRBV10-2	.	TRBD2	TGCGCCAGCTTTGGGGGGGGAGCCGAGACCCAGTACTTC	CASFGGGAETQYF
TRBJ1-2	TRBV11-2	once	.	TGTGCCAGCAGCTTAGGCTTAGGGTACTATGGCTACACCTTC	CASSLGLGYYGYTF
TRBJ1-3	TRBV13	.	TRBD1	TGTGCCAGCAGCCCCAGGACAGGGAGGATGTATGGCTCTGGAAACACCATATATTTT	CASSPRTGRMYGSGNTIYF
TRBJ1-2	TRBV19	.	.	TGTGCCAGTAGCCTTACAGGTACCGGGATCTATGGCTACACCTTC	CASSLTGTGIYGYTF
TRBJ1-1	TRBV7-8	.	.	TGTGCCAGCAGCTTAGTACCGAACACTGAAGCTTTCTTT	CASSLVPNTEAFF
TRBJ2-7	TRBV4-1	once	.	TGCGCCAGCAGCCTCTGGACCGTCAGTTACGAGCAGTACTTC	CASSLWTVSYEQYF
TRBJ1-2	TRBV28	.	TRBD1	TGTGCCAGCAGTTTAGCCGGGACAGAATATGGCTACACCTTC	CASSLAGTEYGYTF
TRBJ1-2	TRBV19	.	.	TGTGCCAGTAGTCAGGCAGGGGATGATTATGGCTACACCTTC	CASSQAGDDYGYTF